The clone carrying this TCR beta chain has at least ten counts. Its target is not known. These data originate in a study of glioma-infiltrating T cells. Study-level findings and limits: Above-expected tissue-blood divergence occurred in all gliomas, most in low-grade ones.

The CDR3 is 12 amino acids. Per germline, CDR1 MNHEY and CDR2 SVGEGT. Trimming shortened V by 10 bases and J by 1 base, and 10 bases separated the two germline ends. Amplification of TCR alpha and beta CDR3 regions from RNA used iRepertoire nested multiplex PCR. Tissue mRNA or PBMC total RNA, about 95-450 ng, went into one-step reverse transcription and amplification. TCRdb re-called the multiplex PCR reads with MiXCR, one entry per CDR3 protein. This table holds 150,000 to 200,000 distinct CDR3 sequences, about 32% found once. This receptor was taken from a human donor with low-grade glioma or glioblastoma, undergoing nonglioma brain surgery, or in good health (not recorded which). Sequences were obtained from glioma tissue, nonneoplastic brain tissue, or PBMCs (not recorded which). The chain couples TRBV6-2 or TRBV6-3 to TRBJ1-1, with D perhaps TRBD1 (6 bases). In nucleotides, the CDR3 is TGTGCCACCAGGGGACAGAACACTGAAGCTTTCTTT. Residues: CATRGQNTEAFF.